This T cell receptor (beta chain) was sequenced during a study of neurological immune-mediated disorders. General study results and limits: CDR3 amino acid sequences found in expanded clones were never shared across subjects, suggesting private repertoires in all groups. Multiple sclerosis, the disease with the least TCR clonal expansion, fell below healthy controls, whereas HTLV-1-associated myelopathy showed the most.

This clonotype was seen repeatedly, ten times or more. Its antigen is unknown. 5'RACE with 10-nucleotide random UMIs produced the cDNA. TCRdb fed the 5' RACE reads into MiXCR, producing one record per CDR3 protein. The sample holds about 49,000 distinct CDR3 sequences, about 9% seen once. The sample's time point: longitudinal time-point 1 (baseline). The V and J ends lost 5 bases and 7 bases respectively, with 14 bases between them. Germline V CDR1 and CDR2: SGHTA, FQGNSA. The CDR3 runs to 13 residues. The receptor's source is a woman in her 40s in good health. The sequenced sample consisted of PBMCs. This rearrangement joins TRBV7-2 to TRBJ1-2; D is perhaps TRBD1 (5 bases). The CDR3, as DNA: TGTGCCAGCAGCCCCCCCGGGGGGGGTGGCTACACCTTC. It translates to CASSPPGGGGYTF.